The rows below give T cell receptor beta chains drawn from one sample of a study of T-cell reconstitution after alpha-beta-depleted transplantation in children. MiXCR, run by TCRdb on the PCR reads, gives a single entry per CDR3 protein. The sample carries about 340,000 distinct CDR3 sequences, about an eighth recorded once. The source was PBMCs, collected from the stem cell graft. The receptors shown here come from a human donor who donated a stem cell graft to a child with Fanconi anemia. The CDR3 runs from the conserved cysteine through the conserved F or W. Fields, in order: CDR3 length, J gene, D gene, V gene, CDR3 protein. D genes are given only for firm matches.

length: 12; J: TRBJ2-2; D: NA; V: TRBV2; CDR3: CASTRNTGELFF
length: 14; J: TRBJ1-4; D: TRBD1; V: TRBV18; CDR3: CASSLDRGGEKLFF
length: 15; J: TRBJ2-2; D: NA; V: TRBV4-3; CDR3: CASSQTTGSWGELFF
length: 17; J: TRBJ1-1; D: NA; V: TRBV5-1; CDR3: CASSPGPAAGGNTEAFF
length: 15; J: TRBJ2-7; D: TRBD1; V: TRBV7-2; CDR3: CASSAVATGEYEQYF
length: 15; J: TRBJ1-3; D: NA; V: TRBV25-1; CDR3: CASSTTRASGNTIYF
length: 15; J: TRBJ1-4; D: NA; V: TRBV5-1; CDR3: CASSPNPATNEKLFF
length: 14; J: TRBJ2-5; D: TRBD2; V: TRBV7-6; CDR3: CASSFTTSAETQYF
length: 18; J: TRBJ2-1; D: NA; V: TRBV12-3/TRBV12-4; CDR3: CTSSLQGLPGSSYNEQFF
length: 16; J: TRBJ1-2; D: NA; V: TRBV4-3; CDR3: CASSQDSGGINYGYTF
length: 18; J: TRBJ2-1; D: TRBD2; V: TRBV6-2/TRBV6-3; CDR3: CASSSSPGLAGFKNEQFF
length: 18; J: TRBJ2-5; D: TRBD2; V: TRBV6-5; CDR3: CASSYSRLAGGTEETQYF
length: 15; J: TRBJ1-1; D: TRBD1; V: TRBV29-1; CDR3: CSVQPSQGAYTEAFF
length: 12; J: TRBJ2-2; D: TRBD1; V: TRBV27; CDR3: CASWTGAGELFF
length: 14; J: TRBJ1-1; D: NA; V: TRBV6-5; CDR3: CASSYFSGVGEAFF
length: 14; J: TRBJ2-2; D: TRBD1; V: TRBV7-6; CDR3: CASSLQGEDGELFF
length: 17; J: TRBJ1-3; D: NA; V: TRBV4-3; CDR3: CASSQVSGRFSGNTIYF
length: 15; J: TRBJ2-6; D: NA; V: TRBV6-2/TRBV6-3; CDR3: CASSSPDLGANVLTF
length: 16; J: TRBJ2-7; D: NA; V: TRBV24-1; CDR3: CATRRRGRGSGYEQYF
length: 11; J: TRBJ1-2; D: NA; V: TRBV20-1; CDR3: CSAPQDYGYTF
length: 14; J: TRBJ2-2; D: TRBD2; V: TRBV2; CDR3: CASKWSGGTGELFF
length: 14; J: TRBJ2-2; D: NA; V: TRBV24-1; CDR3: CATSQYDDTGELFF
length: 13; J: TRBJ1-1; D: NA; V: TRBV28; CDR3: CASSFLGGTEAFF
length: 14; J: TRBJ2-4; D: NA; V: TRBV29-1; CDR3: CSVVQTLDKNIQYF
length: 14; J: TRBJ2-1; D: TRBD1; V: TRBV7-2; CDR3: CASSADRADNEQFF
length: 12; J: TRBJ2-3; D: NA; V: TRBV7-8; CDR3: CASSLSGDTQYF
length: 14; J: TRBJ1-1; D: NA; V: TRBV5-5; CDR3: CASSLDWNWTEAFF
length: 13; J: TRBJ1-6; D: TRBD1; V: TRBV2; CDR3: CASRGDSNSPLHF
length: 15; J: TRBJ2-1; D: NA; V: TRBV4-2; CDR3: CASSQDGDWGDEQFF
length: 14; J: TRBJ2-5; D: NA; V: TRBV20-1; CDR3: CSAREPPIQETQYF
length: 13; J: TRBJ2-5; D: NA; V: TRBV5-1; CDR3: CASKPTSQETQYF
length: 12; J: TRBJ2-1; D: NA; V: TRBV12-3/TRBV12-4; CDR3: CASSLATREQFF
length: 13; J: TRBJ2-1; D: NA; V: TRBV6-2/TRBV6-3; CDR3: CASSYGRYNEQFF
length: 16; J: TRBJ1-5; D: TRBD1; V: TRBV5-1; CDR3: CASSWNGQAAYQPQHF
length: 14; J: TRBJ1-2; D: TRBD1; V: TRBV20-1; CDR3: CSASPGQAAYGYTF